The source of this T cell receptor (beta chain) is a study of T cells in Graves' hyperthyroidism and ophthalmopathy. About the study: Peripheral blood was acquired at first diagnosis, ahead of any therapy whatsoever.

Researchers took RNA transcripts and amplified the TCR beta CDR3 regions from them. First-round RT-PCR of the TCR CDR3 relied on the HTBI primer set. TCRdb re-called the multiplex PCR reads through MiXCR, storing one row per CDR3 protein. Altogether fewer than 650,000 distinct CDR3 sequences are present, approximately 13% being singletons, with the ten largest covering 5.5% to 7.5%. Comments on this clonotype: The antigen remains unidentified.

General study findings and limits: Appearing also in blood were most of the thyroid clonotypes expanded above 0.001. Prediction of ophthalmopathy progression came a median roughly 6.7 months pre-onset.

Patients were excluded for uncontrolled infection, other autoimmune disease, pregnancy or lactation. Sequencing was performed on blood. This clonotype was sampled from a woman aged 25 to 39 with Graves' hyperthyroidism that later progressed to Graves' ophthalmopathy.

The CDR3 region has the DNA TGTGCCAGCAGTTACATGGCCTCTACGGGAGGCCTCTCCTACGAGCAGTACTTC. Translated, it gives CASSYMASTGGLSYEQYF. The rearrangement links TRBV6-2 or TRBV6-3 to TRBJ2-7; 7 bases are shared with TRBD2. CDR3 length: 18 amino acids. The junction had 13 bases not matched to a gene; V was cut back by 2 bases and J by 0 bases. Germline V CDR1 and CDR2: MNHEY, SVGEGT.